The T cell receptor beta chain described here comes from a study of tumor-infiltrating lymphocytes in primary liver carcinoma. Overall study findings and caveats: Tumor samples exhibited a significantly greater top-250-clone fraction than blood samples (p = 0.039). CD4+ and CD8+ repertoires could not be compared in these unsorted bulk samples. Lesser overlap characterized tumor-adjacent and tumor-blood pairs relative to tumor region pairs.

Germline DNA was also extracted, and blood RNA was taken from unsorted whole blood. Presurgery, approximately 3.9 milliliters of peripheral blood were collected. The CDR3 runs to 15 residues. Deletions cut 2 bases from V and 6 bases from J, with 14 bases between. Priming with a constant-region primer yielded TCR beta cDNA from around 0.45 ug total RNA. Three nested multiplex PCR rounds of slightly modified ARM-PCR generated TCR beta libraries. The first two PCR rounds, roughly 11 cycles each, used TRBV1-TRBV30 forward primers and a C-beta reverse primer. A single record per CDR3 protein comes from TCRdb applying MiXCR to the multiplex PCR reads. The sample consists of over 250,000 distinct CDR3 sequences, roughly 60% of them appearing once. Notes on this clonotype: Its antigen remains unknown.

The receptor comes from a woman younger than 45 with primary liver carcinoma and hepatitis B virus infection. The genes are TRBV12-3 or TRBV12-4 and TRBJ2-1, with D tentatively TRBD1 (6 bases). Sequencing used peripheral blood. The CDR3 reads CASSLISGVLNEQFF. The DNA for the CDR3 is TGTGCCAGCAGTTTAATATCAGGGGTCCTCAATGAGCAGTTCTTC.